This TCR beta chain comes out of a study of cytomegalovirus exposure and HLA in healthy donors. A note on this clone: Its antigen is currently unknown.

The PCR employed 60 Vbeta primers together with 13 Jbeta primers. Some clones are missing from TCRdb's copy, which holds only in-frame ones; the method was immunoSEQ multiplex PCR. The sample has nearly 110,000 clones; roughly 82% are singletons. This CDR3 has 16 residues. In germline, CDR1 is LGHNA, CDR2 YSLEER. Study-level points and caveats: CMV serostatus was the sole immune exposure data available. Earlier results showed most TCR beta V segments being productive about 87% or about 30% of the time.

The rearrangement joins TRBV4-3 to TRBJ2-5, with TRBD2 matching over 10 bases. The end of the DNA fits TRBJ2-7 better, so the J call may be wrong. Sequencing used PBMCs. This receptor was obtained from a woman aged 45-65 years in good health and CMV-seropositive. DNA for the CDR3: TGCGCCAGCAGCCCCGGGGTAGCGGGAGGATCCTACGAGCAGTACTTC. This gives the protein CASSPGVAGGSYEQYF.